This T cell receptor (beta chain) was identified during a study of chemoradiotherapy in HPV16-positive cancers. Study results and limitations: Functional assays defining HPV-specific T cells used only two HPV16-positive patients.

On this clone: The antigen is undetermined.

Repertoires were generated with immunoSEQ multiplex PCR, while TCRdb's copy carries only in-frame clones and drops some. The sample gives about 35,000 clones, 80% of which show up once; 3.8% is in the top ten. V shed 6 bases and J shed 9 bases, with 24 bases lying between them. This CDR3 region has 16 residues. Germline CDR1 is ENHRY and CDR2 is SYGVKD. The TCR was taken from a human donor with HPV-associated anogenital cancer. The sample consisted of blood, taken from a patient who underwent chemoradiotherapy. The rearrangement uses TRBV10-3 and TRBJ2-1; D tentatively reads TRBD1 or TRBD2 (7 bases each). CDR3 sequence: CAIREGRAGGNGEQFF. In DNA form, the CDR3 reads TGTGCCATCAGGGAGGGGAGGGCAGGGGGGAACGGTGAGCAGTTCTTC.